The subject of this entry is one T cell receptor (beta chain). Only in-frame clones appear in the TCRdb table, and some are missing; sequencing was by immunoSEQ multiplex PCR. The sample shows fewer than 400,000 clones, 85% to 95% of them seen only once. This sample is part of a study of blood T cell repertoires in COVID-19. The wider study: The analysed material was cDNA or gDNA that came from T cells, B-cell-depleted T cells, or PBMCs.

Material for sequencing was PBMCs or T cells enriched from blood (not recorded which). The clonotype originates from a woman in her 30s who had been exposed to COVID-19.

CDR3 sequence (DNA): TGTGCCATCAGTGGGACTAGCGGGGGGATTAGCACAGATACGCAGTATTTT. Protein: CAISGTSGGISTDTQYF. This chain connects TRBV10-3 to TRBJ2-3, with TRBD2 identical over 14 bases. The junction had 3 bases not matched to a gene; V was cut back by 4 bases and J by 0 bases. Germline-derived CDR1 and CDR2 are ENHRY and SYGVKD. The CDR3 extends over 17 amino acids.